In this sample, the clone carrying this T cell receptor (beta chain) turned up a few times. Source study methods: The authors estimated nucleated cell counts from reference gene primer amplification. Data came from immunoSEQ multiplex PCR; TCRdb stores just in-frame clones and leaves some out. That table supplies the V and J calls and clone size; D and trimming were determined from the DNA. The data show 200,000 to 300,000 clones, around 86% seen once. The data are from a study of blood T cell repertoires in COVID-19. Study-level information: Sites in the United States, Italy and Spain provided acute and convalescent COVID-19 samples. T cells, B-cell-depleted T cells, or PBMCs provided the cDNA or gDNA that served as material.

Seattle participants joined during active infection and were tracked over time. The germline V and J ends were trimmed by 1 base and 3 bases, with 7 bases remaining between them. Germline V gene lookup returns CDR1 GTSNPN and CDR2 SVGIG (reference sequence). This CDR3 is 13 amino acids long. The sequenced sample consisted of peripheral blood. The V call is TRBV30, the J call TRBJ1-5; TRBD1 is a possible D gene (5 bases). The receptor was derived from a woman aged 55 to 70 with COVID-19, enrolled during active disease. The CDR3 region is CAWSGGPNQPQHF. CDR3 nucleotides: TGTGCCTGGAGTGGGGGCCCCAATCAGCCCCAGCATTTT.